One sample yielded the 19 T cell receptor beta chains listed below, sequenced in a study of control samples from healthy donors and cancer patients. Some clones are missing from TCRdb's copy, which holds only in-frame ones; the method was immunoSEQ multiplex PCR. Of more than 150,000 clones in the sample, approximately 90% were seen once. Sequenced material: blood. The receptors here all came from a woman in her twenties or thirties in good health.

The CDR3 DNA follows: TGTGCCAGCAGCTTAGATGCAACCACAGATACGCAGTATTTT. Translated, it gives CASSLDATTDTQYF. The chain is built from TRBV11-2 and TRBJ2-3; D call uncertain. CDR3 length equals 14 residues. Germline lookup yields CDR1 SGHAT and CDR2 FQNNGV. Trimming took off 0 bases at V and 2 bases at J, with 6 bases between the two ends.

The chain uses TRBV13 and TRBJ2-7, with 11 bases aligning to TRBD2. V shed 4 bases and J 7 bases; nucleotides not matched to a gene: 3. The CDR3 runs 13 residues. Germline V gene lookup returns CDR1 PRHDT and CDR2 FYEKMQ (reference sequence). The CDR3 coding sequence is TGTGCCAGCAGCTCGGGACTAGCGGAGGAGCAGTACTTC. Protein product: CASSSGLAEEQYF.

The rearrangement uses TRBV16 and TRBJ1-6, with D maybe TRBD1 (5 bases). The CDR3 sequence is 17 residues long. Looked up from germline, CDR1 is KGHSY and CDR2 is FQNENV. The germline V and J ends were trimmed by 1 base and 7 bases, with 17 bases remaining between them. The DNA of the CDR3 is TGTGCCAGCAGCCAATTTGGAGGGGTAGTAAGCAATTCACCCCTCCACTTT. This sequence encodes CASSQFGGVVSNSPLHF. The complete variable domain, with remaining parts taken from reference TRBV16 and TRBJ1-6, reads GEEVAQTPKHLVRGEGQKAKLYCAPIKGHSYVFWYQQVLKNEFKFLISFQNENVFDETGMPKERFSAKCLPNSPCSLEIQATKLEDSAVYFCASSQFGGVVSNSPLHFGNGTRLTVT.

The chain has TRBV25-1 and TRBJ2-1, with 11 bases fitting TRBD2. Germline CDR1 MGHDK, CDR2 SYGVNS. There are 18 residues in the CDR3. The V gene end was trimmed by 6 bases and the J gene end by 2 bases; junction bases not matched to a gene: 12. CDR3 region: CASSLSTSSGRAYNEQFF. The CDR3 bases are TGTGCCAGCAGCCTATCAACGAGTAGCGGGAGGGCCTACAATGAGCAGTTCTTC.

The chain is built from TRBV19 and TRBJ2-7, with 7 bases fitting TRBD1. V shed 6 bases and J 2 bases; nucleotides not matched to a gene: 7. Germline lookup yields CDR1 LNHDA and CDR2 SQIVND (reference sequence). The CDR3 loop spans 14 amino acids. The DNA for the CDR3 is TGTGCCAGTAGAGAGACCGGGACAGCCTACGAGCAGTACTTC. It encodes CASRETGTAYEQYF.

This clone occurred once. V gene TRBV11-2 combines with J gene TRBJ2-7; D uncertain. CDR3 length: 13 amino acids. Trimming removed 1 base from V and 1 base from J, with 5 bases in between. Germline loops: CDR1 SGHAT, CDR2 FQNNGV. The CDR3 region has the DNA TGTGCCAGCAGCTTAGTTCAGTCCTACGAGCAGTACTTC. Residues: CASSLVQSYEQYF.

The rearrangement uses TRBV6-5 and TRBJ1-1, with D unresolved. The CDR3 consists of 13 residues. V was pared by 6 bases and J by 6 bases, with 14 bases between. CDR1 is MNHEY, CDR2 SVGAGI, per germline. The CDR3 DNA sequence: TGTGCCAGCAGGTGGGCCGACGGCGCTGAAGCTTTCTTT. Translated: CASRWADGAEAFF.

With respect to this clone: In the same sample, other DNA sequences code for this CDR3. The chain links TRBV5-1 to TRBJ1-4; TRBD1 might be the D (6 bases). Per the germline V gene, CDR1 is SGHRS and CDR2 is YFSETQ. CDR3 length equals 17 residues. The ends were cut back, 0 bases at V and 5 bases at J, with 17 bases in the middle. CDR3 residues: CASSLVGGDRPNEKLFF. CDR3 nucleotides: TGCGCCAGCAGCTTGGTAGGGGGAGACAGACCAAATGAAAAACTGTTTTTT.

This clone was seen a handful of times. V is TRBV7-2 and J is TRBJ1-5; 7 bases match TRBD1. The V segment lost 5 bases and the J segment 4 bases; nucleotides outside the gene matches: 2. Germline lookup yields CDR1 SGHTA and CDR2 FQGNSA. The CDR3 totals 13 residues. The CDR3 DNA is TGTGCCAGCAGCAACAGGGGAAATCAGCCCCAGCATTTT. This gives the protein CASSNRGNQPQHF.

The chain couples TRBV19 to TRBJ2-1; 7 bases fit TRBD2. The CDR3 has 15 residues. V lost 3 bases to trimming and J lost 5 bases; unmatched junction nucleotides: 7. Germline values: CDR1 LNHDA, CDR2 SQIVND (reference sequence). CDR3 protein: CASSMTGGRNNEQFF. In DNA form, the CDR3 reads TGTGCCAGTAGTATGACGGGCGGGAGAAACAATGAGCAGTTCTTC.

The chain combines TRBV12-5 with TRBJ2-5, with D possibly matching TRBD1 (6 bases). V dropped 0 bases and J dropped 3 bases, with 17 bases sitting between them. CDR1 LGHNT and CDR2 FRNRAP come from the germline V gene. This CDR3 has 17 amino acids. The CDR3 protein is CASGLVLTGSREETQYF. The CDR3 bases are TGTGCTAGTGGTTTGGTACTAACAGGGAGCCGGGAAGAGACCCAGTACTTC.

The chain recombines TRBV6-2 or TRBV6-3 with TRBJ1-5; weak D call: TRBD1 (5 bases). The length of the CDR3 is 18 residues. From germline, CDR1 is MNHEY and CDR2 SVGEGT. V shed 0 bases and J shed 1 base, with 16 bases lying between them. The CDR3 loop reads CASSYSSAGTRSNQPQHF. CDR3 nucleotides: TGTGCCAGCAGTTACTCGTCGGCGGGGACGAGGAGCAATCAGCCCCAGCATTTT.

The rearrangement joins TRBV27 to TRBJ2-1; 11 nucleotides align to TRBD1. The CDR3 is 16 amino acids. V shed 6 bases, J shed 9 bases, and the junction held 13 bases outside the gene matches. The V gene's germline CDR1 is MNHEY and CDR2 SMNVEV (reference sequence). The CDR3 here is CASRPAGTGGAGEQFF. In DNA form, the CDR3 reads TGTGCCAGCAGGCCTGCCGGGACAGGGGGTGCAGGTGAGCAGTTCTTC.

This chain joins TRBV28 and TRBJ2-7, with D hard to call. In germline, CDR1 is MDHEN, CDR2 SYDVKM. V was clipped by 5 bases and J by 2 bases, with 7 bases between them. The CDR3 length is 12 residues. The CDR3 DNA follows: TGTGCCAGCAGTCTAAGGACCTACGAGCAGTACTTC. As protein: CASSLRTYEQYF. The complete variable domain, with remaining parts taken from reference TRBV28 and TRBJ2-7, reads DVKVTQSSRYLVKRTGEKVFLECVQDMDHENMFWYRQDPGLGLRLIYFSYDVKMKEKGDIPEGYSVSREKKERFSLILESASTNQTSMYLCASSLRTYEQYFGPGTRLTVT.

The chain carries TRBV19 and TRBJ2-7; D may match TRBD1 or TRBD2 (5 bases each). With 6 bases removed from V and 7 bases from J, the gap between germline ends came to 13 bases. The CDR3 runs to 12 residues. CDR1 is LNHDA, CDR2 SQIVND, per germline (reference sequence). This chain's CDR3 is CASRNPWGEQYF. CDR3 coding DNA: TGTGCCAGTAGAAACCCCTGGGGGGAGCAGTACTTC. The full variable domain, completed using reference TRBV19 and TRBJ2-7, is DGGITQSPKYLFRKEGQNVTLSCEQNLNHDAMYWYRQDPGQGLRLIYYSQIVNDFQKGDIAEGYSVSREKKESFPLTVTSAQKNPTAFYLCASRNPWGEQYFGPGTRLTVT.

V and J are TRBV28 and TRBJ1-5; D perhaps matches TRBD1 (5 bases). CDR3 length: 15 amino acids. V lost 7 bases and J 8 bases, leaving 21 bases between the germline ends. CDR1 and CDR2 (germline): MDHEN, SYDVKM. In nucleotides, the CDR3 is TGTGCCAGCAATCCGCTACGGGGGGGTGTAGAGCCCCAGCATTTT. Encoded protein: CASNPLRGGVEPQHF.

The chain joins TRBV27 to TRBJ2-7, with D uncertain. Germline CDR1 reads MNHEY; CDR2 reads SMNVEV (reference sequence). The CDR3 sequence is 14 residues long. Between the trimmed V and J ends, which lost 3 bases and 3 bases, there was a span of 12 bases. This CDR3 reads CASSFNSYVYEQYF. CDR3 DNA: TGTGCCAGCAGTTTTAATTCTTACGTCTACGAGCAGTACTTC.

This chain uses TRBV28 with TRBJ1-5; D remains ambiguous. This CDR3 contains 12 residues. Germline V CDR1 and CDR2: MDHEN, SYDVKM. V was pared by 5 bases and J by 9 bases, with 11 bases between. CDR3 nucleotides: TGTGCCAGCAGTCCCTCTTTAGGGCCCCAGCATTTT. Translated, it gives CASSPSLGPQHF.

The gene calls are TRBV11-3 and TRBJ2-2, with a weak D call TRBD2 (6 bases). This CDR3 is built from 16 residues. The germline V gene encodes CDR1 SGHNT and CDR2 YENEEA. The V end was cut by 5 bases, the J end by 3 bases, with 16 bases between. The chain's CDR3 is CASSLGLSTDTGELFF. CDR3 DNA sequence: TGTGCCAGCAGCCTGGGACTCTCGACGGACACCGGGGAGCTGTTTTTT.